Listed below are T cell receptor beta chains from one sample, sequenced in a study of CD8 T cells in ankylosing spondylitis. Each CDR3 protein gets one entry after TCRdb re-called the 5' RACE reads with MiXCR. This sample has 100,000 to 150,000 distinct CDR3 sequences, with 6.5% to 9% found just once. Sequenced material: blood, either unsorted or a sorted T cell fraction (not recorded which). These receptors originate from a male donor with ankylosing spondylitis or in good health (not recorded which). CDR3s include the opening cysteine and the closing phenylalanine or tryptophan.

cdr3_aa j_call v_call
CASSVDRSSGNTIYF TRBJ1-3 TRBV5-1
CASSPDRDGYTF TRBJ1-2 TRBV5-1
CAMHTGAGNTIYF TRBJ1-3 TRBV10-3
CASSLGYEAFF TRBJ1-1 TRBV5-1
CATSRDLDSSYNSPLHF TRBJ1-6 TRBV15
CAVQGAENTEAFF TRBJ1-1 TRBV19
CASSSTGTGTDTQYF TRBJ2-3 TRBV18
CASSLGAHQQETQYF TRBJ2-5 TRBV5-1
CSARLTGEISPLHF TRBJ1-6 TRBV20-1
CASSEQGEDSPLHF TRBJ1-6 TRBV2
CASSFEGTGSNSPLHF TRBJ1-6 TRBV28